This section outlines one T cell receptor (beta chain) sequence together with its context. A much larger clonotype is one base distant, so this may be a read error. Likely a read error: the CDR3 ends without its conserved phenylalanine or tryptophan. This sample is drawn from a study of CD8 T cells in ankylosing spondylitis. MiXCR, run by TCRdb on the 5' RACE reads, gives a single entry per CDR3 protein. This table has some 200,000 distinct CDR3 sequences, 20% to 30% appearing once. This CDR3 region has 11 residues. The germline V gene encodes CDR1 DFQATT and CDR2 SNEGSKA (reference sequence). Trimming pared 3 bases from V and 7 bases from J, leaving 6 bases between.

The sequence came from a male donor with ankylosing spondylitis or in good health (not recorded which). V usage is TRBV20-1 and J usage is TRBJ1-4; D gene unclear. What was sequenced was blood, either unsorted or a sorted T cell fraction (not recorded which). CDR3 nucleotide sequence: TGCAGTGCTAGTGTGGCTGAAAAACTGTTTTTA. Its translation: CSASVAEKLFL.